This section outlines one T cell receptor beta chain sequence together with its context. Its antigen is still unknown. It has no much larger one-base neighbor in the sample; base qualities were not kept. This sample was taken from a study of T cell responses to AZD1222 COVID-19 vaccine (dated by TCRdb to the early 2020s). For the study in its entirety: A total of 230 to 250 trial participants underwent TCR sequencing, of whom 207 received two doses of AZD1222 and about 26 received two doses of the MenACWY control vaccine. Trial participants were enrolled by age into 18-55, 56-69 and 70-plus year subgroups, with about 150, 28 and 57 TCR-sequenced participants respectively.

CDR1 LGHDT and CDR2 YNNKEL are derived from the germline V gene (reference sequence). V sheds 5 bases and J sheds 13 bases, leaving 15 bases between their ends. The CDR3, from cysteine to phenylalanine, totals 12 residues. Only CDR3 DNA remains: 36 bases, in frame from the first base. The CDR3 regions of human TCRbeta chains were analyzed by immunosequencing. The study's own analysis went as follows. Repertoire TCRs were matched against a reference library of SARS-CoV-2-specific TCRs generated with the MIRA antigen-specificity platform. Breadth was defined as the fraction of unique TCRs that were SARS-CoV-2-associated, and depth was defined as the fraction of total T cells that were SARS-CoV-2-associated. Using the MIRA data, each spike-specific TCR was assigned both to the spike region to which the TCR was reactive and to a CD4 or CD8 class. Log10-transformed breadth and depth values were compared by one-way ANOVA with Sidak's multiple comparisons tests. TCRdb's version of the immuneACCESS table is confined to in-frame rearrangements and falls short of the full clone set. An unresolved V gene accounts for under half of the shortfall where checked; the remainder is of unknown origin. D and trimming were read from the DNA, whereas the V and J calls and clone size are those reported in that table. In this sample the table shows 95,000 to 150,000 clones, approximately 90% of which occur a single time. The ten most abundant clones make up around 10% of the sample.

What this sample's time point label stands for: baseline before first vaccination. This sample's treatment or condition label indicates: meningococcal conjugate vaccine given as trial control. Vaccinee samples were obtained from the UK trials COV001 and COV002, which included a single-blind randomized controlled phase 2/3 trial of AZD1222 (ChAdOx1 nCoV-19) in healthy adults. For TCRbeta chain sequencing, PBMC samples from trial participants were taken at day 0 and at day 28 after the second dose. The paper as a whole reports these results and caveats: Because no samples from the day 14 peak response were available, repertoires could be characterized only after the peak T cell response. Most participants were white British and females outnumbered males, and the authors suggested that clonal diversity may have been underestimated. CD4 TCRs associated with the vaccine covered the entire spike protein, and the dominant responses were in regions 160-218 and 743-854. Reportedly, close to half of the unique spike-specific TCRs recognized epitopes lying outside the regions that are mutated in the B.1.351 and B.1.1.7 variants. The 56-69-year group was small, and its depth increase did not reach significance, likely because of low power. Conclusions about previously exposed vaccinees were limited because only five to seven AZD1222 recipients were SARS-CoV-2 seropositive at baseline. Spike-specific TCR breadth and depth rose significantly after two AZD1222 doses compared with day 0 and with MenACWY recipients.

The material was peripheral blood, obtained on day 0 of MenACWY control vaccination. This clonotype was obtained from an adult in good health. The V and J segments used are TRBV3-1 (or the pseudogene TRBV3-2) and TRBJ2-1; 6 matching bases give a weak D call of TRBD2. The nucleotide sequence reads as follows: TGTGCCAGCAGCTCCGGGACTTCTGAACAGTTCTTC. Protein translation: CASSSGTSEQFF.